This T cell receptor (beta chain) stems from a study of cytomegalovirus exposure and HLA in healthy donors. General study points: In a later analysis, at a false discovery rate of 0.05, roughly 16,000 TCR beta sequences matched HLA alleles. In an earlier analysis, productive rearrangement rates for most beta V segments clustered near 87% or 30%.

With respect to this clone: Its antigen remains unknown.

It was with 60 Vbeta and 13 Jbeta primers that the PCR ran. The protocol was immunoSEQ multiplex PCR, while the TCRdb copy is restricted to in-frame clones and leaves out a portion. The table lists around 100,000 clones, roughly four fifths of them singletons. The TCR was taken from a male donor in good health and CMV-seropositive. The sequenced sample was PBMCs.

DNA of the CDR3: TGTGCCAGCAGTGCGGGGGGAAGAGCTTTCTTT. Protein sequence: CASSAGGRAFF. The chain recombines TRBV25-1 with TRBJ1-1; weak D call: TRBD1 (5 bases). The CDR3 contains 11 residues. Germline assignment: CDR1 MGHDK and CDR2 SYGVNS. Deletions cut 4 bases from V and 10 bases from J, with 10 bases between.